Presented here are 10 T cell receptor beta chains from one specimen sequenced in a study of metastatic and nonmetastatic thyroid tumors. Using MiXCR, TCRdb reanalyzed the PCR reads. The data show 7,700 or so clones, over 25% seen once. No treatment of any kind had been given to any patient before thyroid surgery. Sequencing used adjacent normal tissue. These receptors all come from a male donor with papillary thyroid cancer or a benign thyroid nodule (not recorded which). Some clones in this sample may be carry-over from other donors' samples.

This clone is medium-sized within its sample. The rearrangement links TRBV7-2 to TRBJ2-7, with 8 positions matching TRBD2. Trimming took 5 bases from V and 3 from J; bases not matched to a gene: 9. There are 15 residues in the CDR3. The germline V gene encodes CDR1 SGHTA and CDR2 FQGNSA. This CDR3 reads CASSGYLTSGYEQYF. Here the CDR3 DNA reads TGTGCCAGCAGCGGGTACCTCACTAGCGGCTACGAGCAGTACTTC.

This chain's CDR3 is CASSPAVSGAQGTEAFF. The CDR3 DNA sequence: TGTGCCAGCAGCCCAGCCGTGTCGGGGGCGCAGGGCACTGAAGCTTTCTTT. The V and J genes are TRBV28 and TRBJ1-1; the D gene is possibly TRBD1 (6 bases). This CDR3 spans 17 amino acids. CDR1 is MDHEN and CDR2 is SYDVKM in the germline V gene. V lost 6 bases and J 4 bases, leaving 24 bases between the germline ends.

By share of the sample, this clone is medium-sized. The junction differs from germline at one of its ends, possibly a read error. CDR3: CASSEAAGVGQKTQYF. The DNA for the CDR3 is TGTGCCAGCAGTGAAGCGGCGGGAGTGGGCCAAAAGACCCAGTACTTC. The chain employs TRBV6-1 and TRBJ2-5; TRBD2 agrees at 7 bases. CDR1 and CDR2 (germline): MNHNS, SASEGT. The CDR3 consists of 16 residues.

By share, this clone counts as medium-sized. The rearrangement links TRBV27 to TRBJ2-5; unclear D gene. Germline V gene lookup returns CDR1 MNHEY and CDR2 SMNVEV (reference sequence). This CDR3 is built from 13 residues. The ends were cut back, 4 bases at V and 0 bases at J, with 6 bases in the middle. Here the CDR3 DNA reads TGTGCCAGCAGTTACATTGACCAAGAGACCCAGTACTTC. Protein: CASSYIDQETQYF.

V usage is TRBV11-2 and J usage is TRBJ2-1; 10 bases are shared with TRBD1. Germline assignment: CDR1 SGHAT and CDR2 FQNNGV. J lost 4 bases, V lost 5 bases, and 5 bases had no gene match. The CDR3 has 15 residues. CDR3 bases: TGTGCCAGCAGCCGGCCGGGACAGGGGTACAATGAGCAGTTCTTC. This codes for CASSRPGQGYNEQFF.

Regarding this clone: The junction departs from germline at one end; a sequencing error may be responsible. The J gene is TRBJ2-2, the V gene TRBV6-2 or TRBV6-3; weak D call: TRBD2 (5 bases). Germline V CDR1 and CDR2: MNHEY, SVGEGT. The CDR3 extends over 14 amino acids. The CDR3: CASSYSQHTGELFF. The CDR3 nucleotides are TGTGCCAGCAGTTACTCGCAGCACACCGGGGAGTTGTTTTTT.

This chain uses TRBV11-2 with TRBJ2-2, with 8 bases lining up with TRBD2. This CDR3 region has 16 residues. J was trimmed by 6 bases and V by 2 bases; bases with no gene match: 8. CDR1 is SGHAT and CDR2 is FQNNGV in the germline V gene. The CDR3: CASSLRGGGTSGELFF. The DNA for the CDR3 is TGTGCCAGCAGCTTACGGGGGGGCGGAACCTCCGGGGAGCTGTTTTTT.

This clone was seen repeatedly, ten times or more. The gene calls are TRBV11-2 and TRBJ2-3; 8 bases match TRBD1. Germline loops: CDR1 SGHAT, CDR2 FQNNGV. There are 15 residues in the CDR3. V lost 2 bases and J lost 2; bases outside the gene matches: 3. This CDR3 is CASSLLGQVTDTQYF. For the CDR3, the DNA is TGTGCCAGCAGCTTATTGGGACAGGTCACAGATACGCAGTATTTT.

CDR3 amino acids: CASRHGLAGVGTDTQYF. CDR3 in DNA: TGTGCCAGCAGGCACGGACTAGCGGGTGTCGGCACAGATACGCAGTATTTT. V and J are TRBV28 and TRBJ2-3, with 11 bases that match TRBD2. This CDR3 spans 17 amino acids. Losses at the gene ends were 6 bases for V and 1 base for J; bases not matched to a gene: 9. The germline V gene has CDR1 MDHEN and CDR2 SYDVKM.

As for this clone: Other nucleotide sequences from this sample produce the same CDR3. This chain links TRBV7-8 with TRBJ2-3; either TRBD1 or TRBD2 may supply D (5 bases each). V gave up 6 bases and J gave up 5 bases, with 18 bases separating them. Germline CDR1 SGHVS, CDR2 FQNEAQ. The CDR3 spans 15 residues. CDR3 DNA: TGTGCCAGCAGAACGGGGCTCCGCGCCAGAGATACGCAGTATTTT. As protein: CASRTGLRARDTQYF.